The clone carrying this T cell receptor (beta chain) has only a few counts. The antigen remains undetermined. Every donor had blood drawn once into heparin, roughly 0.11 L on average. The CDR3 contains 12 residues. Per germline, CDR1 SGHRS and CDR2 YFSETQ. The V and J ends lost 4 bases and 8 bases respectively, with 11 bases between them. The study reverse transcribed the entire isolated RNA, so it sequenced expressed TCRB transcripts. TCRdb's copy holds only in-frame clones and misses some; the assay was immunoSEQ multiplex PCR. The sample shows some 410,000 clones, about 15% of them seen only once. The source of the sample is a study of beta chain features in type 1 diabetes. Regarding the study as a whole: PCR might pick shorter templates more often, in the same way for patients and controls. The study found that naive, central memory and Treg TCRB repertoires appeared more similar in patients than in healthy donors. TCRB CDR3s from Type 1 diabetes patients were moderately but significantly shorter in all four CD4+ subsets.

The sample consisted of naive CD4+ T cells from blood. The rearrangement joins TRBV5-1 to TRBJ2-3; tentatively, D is TRBD2 (5 bases). This TCR was sampled from a man in his thirties or forties in good health. The CDR3 region is CASSEPSPTQYF. DNA for the CDR3: TGCGCCAGCAGCGAACCTAGCCCTACGCAGTATTTT.